This T cell receptor beta chain was observed in a study of blood T cell repertoires in COVID-19. The repertoire was sequenced with immunoSEQ multiplex PCR; TCRdb's copy has only in-frame clones and lacks some. This sample carries roughly 170,000 clones, about 88% of them seen once, and the ten largest clones take less than 3.5%. The V gene's germline CDR1 is SNHLY and CDR2 FYNNEI. The CDR3 totals 12 residues. Trimming took 6 bases from V and 8 from J, leaving 13 bases between them. This TCR was recovered from a man in his forties or fifties with active or convalescent COVID-19. Sequenced input: peripheral blood. The chain couples TRBV2 to TRBJ1-2, with D hard to call. CDR3 sequence: CASSKEDRGYTF. CDR3 DNA sequence: TGTGCCAGCAGCAAGGAGGACCGGGGCTACACCTTC.